This TCR beta chain was identified in a study of T cell changes during pregnancy in multiple sclerosis (dated by TCRdb to the late 2010s). With respect to the entire study: The study examined how the T cell repertoire changed over the course of pregnancy in women with multiple sclerosis.

Library prep was done by the immunoSEQ multiplex PCR assay. TCRdb holds this immuneACCESS table with in-frame rearrangements only. Some clones are missing; in checked studies, unresolved V genes explain under half, and the rest has no known cause. The sample table records about 20,000 clones; around 89% of these occur just once. Of the sample, approximately 7.5% falls within the top ten clones. Points on this clone: Its antigen is not yet known. No much larger clone is present one base from it, and per-base qualities are unavailable.

V trim: 3 bases; J trim: 5 bases; unmatched bases: 4. CDR3 length: 15 amino acids, cysteine to phenylalanine. Only CDR3 DNA is held: 45 bases, read in frame from base 1. CDR1 and CDR2 (LNHDA, SQIVND) derive from the germline V gene (reference sequence). The sequences come from CD8+ T cells from peripheral blood mononuclear cells, collected in the second trimester of pregnancy. This clonotype was sampled from a female donor in good health, enrolled as a control in a pregnancy study. The sequence links TRBV19 to TRBJ2-1, and 10 junction bases match TRBD2. The DNA is TGTGCCAGTAGTATTTGGCTAGCGGGAGACAATGAGCAGTTCTTC. It is translated as CASSIWLAGDNEQFF.